A selection of T cell receptor beta chains follows, all from one sample in a study of blood T cell repertoires in COVID-19. This table comes from immunoSEQ multiplex PCR, and its TCRdb copy is limited to in-frame clones, with some not included. The sample includes approximately 55,000 clones, about nine tenths seen only once; the top ten take over 5.5%. Sequencing used peripheral blood. These receptors all stem from a man between 50 and 59 years old with active COVID-19. The CDR3 runs from the conserved cysteine through the conserved F or W. The D gene is left open where the match is weak. Clone sizes are given selectively: once, few, many, or a class where the clone is expanded.

D gene | J gene | clone size | V gene | CDR3 protein | CDR3 DNA
. | TRBJ2-1 | . | TRBV7-9 | CASSFTGSSYNEQFF | TGTGCCAGCAGCTTCACAGGGAGCTCCTACAATGAGCAGTTCTTC
. | TRBJ2-7 | . | TRBV6-6 | CASSYSGREADEQYF | TGTGCCAGCAGTTACTCCGGCAGGGAGGCGGACGAGCAGTACTTC
TRBD2 | TRBJ2-3 | . | TRBV19 | CASSLQTSGSTDTQYF | TGTGCCAGTAGTCTCCAGACTAGCGGGAGCACAGATACGCAGTATTTT
. | TRBJ1-1 | . | TRBV19 | CASSYSPINTEAFF | TGTGCCAGTAGTTACAGCCCAATTAACACTGAAGCTTTCTTT
. | TRBJ2-5 | . | TRBV14 | CASSQGLRETQYF | TGTGCCAGCAGCCAAGGGTTACGGGAGACCCAGTACTTC
. | TRBJ2-7 | . | TRBV4-3 | CASSQGWGVSGSYEQYF | TGCGCCAGCAGCCAAGGTTGGGGGGTATCGGGTTCGTACGAGCAGTACTTC
TRBD1 | TRBJ1-2 | . | TRBV2 | CASSAGQGTVGGYTF | TGTGCCAGCAGTGCGGGACAGGGTACGGTTGGAGGCTACACCTTC
. | TRBJ1-6 | . | TRBV5-6 | CASSSLYIYNSPLHF | TGTGCCAGCAGCTCTTTATACATTTATAATTCACCCCTCCACTTT
. | TRBJ1-3 | . | TRBV18 | CASSPPGQGGNTIYF | TGTGCCAGCTCACCACCGGGACAAGGTGGAAACACCATATATTTT
. | TRBJ2-1 | once | TRBV6-6 | CASSYGSARPYNEQFF | TGTGCCAGCAGTTACGGTTCAGCTAGGCCCTACAATGAGCAGTTCTTC
. | TRBJ2-7 | . | TRBV4-1 | CASSPGGGRRYEQYF | TGCGCCAGCAGCCCTGGAGGAGGCAGACGCTACGAGCAGTACTTC
. | TRBJ2-5 | . | TRBV3-1/TRBV3-2 | CASSQLEETQYF | TGTGCCAGCAGCCAACTCGAGGAGACCCAGTACTTC
TRBD2 | TRBJ2-1 | . | TRBV7-2 | CASSYSGGDYNEQFF | TGTGCCAGCAGCTACAGCGGGGGGGACTACAATGAGCAGTTCTTC
TRBD1 | TRBJ2-6 | once | TRBV7-9 | CASSQQGGVGANVLTF | TGTGCCAGCAGCCAACAGGGGGGAGTTGGGGCCAACGTCCTGACTTTC
TRBD1 | TRBJ2-1 | . | TRBV6-2/TRBV6-3 | CASSYLGQGARNEQFF | TGTGCCAGCAGTTACCTCGGACAGGGGGCGAGGAATGAGCAGTTCTTC
TRBD2 | TRBJ2-3 | . | TRBV5-1 | CASSPRGEGATDTQYF | TGCGCCAGCAGCCCACGGGGGGAAGGGGCCACAGATACGCAGTATTTT
. | TRBJ2-1 | . | TRBV11-2 | CASSPQRAAHNEQFF | TGTGCCAGCAGCCCTCAGCGGGCCGCCCACAATGAGCAGTTCTTC
. | TRBJ2-3 | . | TRBV12-3/TRBV12-4 | CASSSSVDTQYF | .
. | TRBJ2-3 | . | TRBV2 | CASRDSETSTDTQYF | TGTGCCAGCAGAGACAGCGAAACTAGCACAGATACGCAGTATTTT
. | TRBJ1-1 | once | TRBV4-2 | CASSQGGPPMNTEAFF | TGTGCCAGCAGCCAAGGGGGGCCACCAATGAACACTGAAGCTTTCTTT
. | TRBJ2-3 | . | TRBV11-2 | CASSFSRFDTQYF | TGTGCCAGCAGCTTTTCTAGGTTTGATACGCAGTATTTT
TRBD1 | TRBJ1-5 | . | TRBV19 | CASSRDRGDYQPQHF | TGTGCCAGTAGTAGGGACAGGGGGGACTATCAGCCCCAGCATTTT
. | TRBJ1-5 | . | TRBV2 | CASRSPQGYSNQPQHF | TGTGCCAGCCGAAGCCCCCAGGGATATAGCAATCAGCCCCAGCATTTT
. | TRBJ1-2 | . | TRBV6-2/TRBV6-3 | CASSLDSHNYGYTF | TGTGCCAGCAGCCTGGACAGTCATAACTATGGCTACACCTTC
. | TRBJ2-1 | . | TRBV5-5 | CASSLGTGSYNEQFF | TGTGCCAGCAGCTTGGGGACTGGCTCCTACAATGAGCAGTTCTTC
TRBD1 | TRBJ2-1 | . | TRBV2 | CASSDTGQRRFF | TGTGCCAGCAGTGATACGGGACAGAGACGGTTCTTC
. | TRBJ1-2 | . | TRBV19 | CASSMGRSVYGYTF | TGTGCCAGTAGTATGGGTAGAAGCGTGTATGGCTACACCTTC
. | TRBJ1-4 | . | TRBV5-1 | CASSLARGAYEKLFF | TGCGCCAGCAGCTTGGCTCGGGGGGCTTATGAAAAACTGTTTTTT
. | TRBJ2-1 | . | TRBV19 | CASSVTGNEQFF | TGTGCCAGTAGTGTCACAGGGAACGAGCAGTTCTTC
TRBD1 | TRBJ2-2 | . | TRBV5-6 | CASSRDRSGGKLFF | TGTGCCAGCAGCCGGGACAGGTCGGGTGGAAAGCTGTTTTTT
. | TRBJ1-5 | . | TRBV12-5 | CASGLEGVLGNQPQHF | TGTGCTAGTGGTTTGGAAGGGGTCCTCGGTAATCAGCCCCAGCATTTT
TRBD2 | TRBJ2-7 | . | TRBV5-4 | CASRRGTSGFDEQYF | TGTGCCAGCCGACGGGGGACTAGCGGGTTCGACGAGCAGTACTTC
. | TRBJ2-2 | . | TRBV4-1 | CASSQESFSAGELFF | TGCGCCAGCAGCCAAGAATCTTTCAGTGCCGGGGAGCTGTTTTTT